The TCR beta chain described here comes from a study of cytomegalovirus exposure and HLA in healthy donors. Findings and limits, study-wide: Earlier results showed most TCR beta V segments being productive about 90% or about 30% of the time. Confirmation in vitro established that a few CMV-associated chains were specific for CMV antigens.

Researchers ran the PCR with 60 Vbeta and 13 Jbeta primers. Repertoires were generated with immunoSEQ multiplex PCR, while TCRdb's copy carries only in-frame clones and drops some. The table includes around 110,000 clones, around three quarters detected once. A word on this clone: The antigen remains undetermined.

Germline-derived CDR1 and CDR2 are ENHRY and SYGVKD. The CDR3 totals 13 residues. Deletions cut 10 bases from V and 1 base from J, with 13 bases between. J is TRBJ1-1 and V is TRBV10-3, with D possibly being TRBD1 (5 bases). This receptor was obtained from a woman between 18 and 29 years old in good health and CMV-seropositive. Sequenced material: PBMCs. The CDR3 loop reads CATMSTGNTEAFF. CDR3 DNA: TGTGCCACGATGAGCACAGGGAACACTGAAGCTTTCTTT.